Listed here are 14 T cell receptor beta chains from one sample, sequenced in a study of CD8+CD57+ T cells in acquired aplastic anemia. Selection for sequencing was limited to patients who had shown CD8+CD57+ cell expansion by flow cytometry. Genomic DNA was employed as the template in profiling TCR beta VDJ and CDR3. MiXCR, applied by TCRdb to the reads, yields one record per CDR3 protein. This table has 250,000 to 350,000 distinct CDR3 sequences, 50% to 65% appearing once. The specimen was sorted CD4+, CD8+, or CD8+CD57+ T cells (not recorded which) from PBMCs. These receptor sequences come from a human donor with aplastic anemia.

V and J are TRBV6-1 and TRBJ1-2; D gene unclear. CDR1 and CDR2 from the germline V gene are MNHNS and SASEGT. CDR3 size: 14 residues. V was shortened by 3 bases and J by 13 bases, with 21 bases between the two germline ends. CDR3: CASSDKPPPAGSTF. CDR3 in DNA: TGTGCCAGCAGTGATAAGCCCCCCCCTGCCGGGAGCACCTTC.

The V call is TRBV29-1, the J call TRBJ2-3; TRBD2 agrees at 8 bases. The CDR3 spans 15 residues. Per the germline V gene, CDR1 is SQVTM and CDR2 is ANQGSEA. V dropped 0 bases and J dropped 2; count of bases not matched to a gene: 4. The CDR3 DNA reads TGCAGCGTTGAAGAAGAACTAGCGGTCACAGATACGCAGTATTTT. Encoded protein: CSVEEELAVTDTQYF.

At least ten counts were recorded for this clonotype. The chain is built from TRBV12-3 or TRBV12-4 and TRBJ1-3; no firm D call. The CDR3 is made up of 12 amino acids. The germline V and J ends were trimmed by 4 bases and 4 bases, with 5 bases remaining between them. This CDR3 reads CASSSAGNTIYF. In nucleotides, the CDR3 is TGTGCCAGCAGTTCGGCAGGAAACACCATATATTTT.

This clonotype was observed many times. V is TRBV4-1 and J is TRBJ2-2; 14 nucleotides align to TRBD2. With V trimmed by 0 bases and J by 6 bases, 9 bases remained unmatched. The length of the CDR3 is 19 residues. CDR1 and CDR2 from the germline V gene are MGHRA and YSYEKL. CDR3 residues: CASSQDIGTSGGFSGELFF. The CDR3 region has the DNA TGCGCCAGCAGCCAAGATATCGGGACTAGCGGGGGTTTTTCCGGGGAGCTGTTTTTT.

This clonotype appeared once. V and J are TRBV11-1 and TRBJ1-1; D is perhaps TRBD1 (5 bases). CDR3 length: 17 amino acids. From germline, CDR1 is SGHAT and CDR2 FQDESV (reference sequence). V was pared by 1 base and J by 1 base, with 16 bases between. The CDR3 DNA reads TGTGCCAGCAGCTTAGTCTCGATGCAGGGCGGGAACACTGAAGCTTTCTTT. Residues: CASSLVSMQGGNTEAFF.

The V gene is TRBV15, the J gene TRBJ2-5; 7 bases are a match to TRBD2. The CDR3 is 16 residues long. V lost 0 bases, J lost 3 bases, and 7 bases stayed unmatched. CDR1 is LNHNV and CDR2 is YYDKDF in the germline V gene (reference sequence). The chain's CDR3 is CATSRDTRGLKETQYF. CDR3 in DNA: TGTGCCACCAGCAGAGATACGCGGGGACTAAAAGAGACCCAGTACTTC.

In this sample, this clonotype turned up a few times. This chain joins TRBV7-2 and TRBJ2-7; 12 positions match TRBD2. With V trimmed by 5 bases and J by 3 bases, 8 bases remained unmatched. The germline V gene encodes CDR1 SGHTA and CDR2 FQGNSA. This CDR3 contains 16 residues. CDR3 nucleotide sequence: TGTGCCAGCAGCCGAACTAGCGGGGGGCGAAACTACGAGCAGTACTTC. This encodes CASSRTSGGRNYEQYF.

On this clonotype: The CDR3 does not end in the conserved phenylalanine or tryptophan, so this is likely a read error. V is TRBV7-2 and J is TRBJ2-7; TRBD1 matches 7 bases. The CDR3 has 13 residues. With V trimmed by 4 bases and J by 2 bases, 2 bases remained unmatched. Germline values: CDR1 SGHTA, CDR2 FQGNSA. As DNA, the CDR3 is TGTGCCAGCAGCTCGGGACAGACCTACGAGCAGTACCTC. This sequence encodes CASSSGQTYEQYL.

The rearrangement uses TRBV7-8 and TRBJ2-7, with a tentative D call TRBD1 (5 bases). Trimming took 3 bases from V and 4 from J, leaving 10 bases between them. The CDR3 runs 13 residues. Germline CDR1 reads SGHVS; CDR2 reads FQNEAQ. The CDR3: CASSFSRDYEQYF. CDR3 bases: TGTGCCAGCAGCTTTTCCAGGGATTACGAGCAGTACTTC.

About this clonotype: Germline is not matched at one junction end, which may reflect a read error. The J gene is TRBJ1-2, the V gene TRBV2, with 9 bases matching TRBD1. CDR1 is SNHLY, CDR2 FYNNEI, per germline. This CDR3 is 13 amino acids long. The CDR3 DNA is TGTGCCAGCAGGGGGACAGGGAACTATGACTACACCTTC. This translates into CASRGTGNYDYTF.

This clonotype was seen ten or more times. The rearrangement joins TRBV4-1 to TRBJ2-3; the D gene is possibly TRBD2 (5 bases). This CDR3 is built from 15 residues. V dropped 1 base and J dropped 6 bases, with 14 bases sitting between them. In germline, CDR1 is MGHRA, CDR2 YSYEKL. The CDR3 DNA reads TGCGCCAGCAGCCAAGTCGGTCTAGCAGGTGATACGCAGTATTTT. Protein sequence: CASSQVGLAGDTQYF.

The genes are TRBV7-8 and TRBJ2-7; 11 nucleotides match TRBD1. V shed 1 base, J shed 4 bases, and the junction held 3 bases outside the gene matches. The CDR3 is 15 residues long. Germline values: CDR1 SGHVS, CDR2 FQNEAQ. CDR3 bases: TGTGCCAGCAGCTTAGACGGGACAGGGGGATACGAGCAGTACTTC. Translation gives CASSLDGTGGYEQYF.

To note about this clonotype: One end of the junction does not line up with germline, which may come from a read error. This sequence joins TRBV7-3 and TRBJ2-1, with D perhaps TRBD1 (7 bases). The CDR3 runs to 17 residues. In germline, CDR1 is SGHTA, CDR2 FQGTGA. In nucleotides, the CDR3 is TGTGCCAGCAGATCCTCCGGGGCGGGACAGCGTGACAATGAGCAGTCCTTC. Amino acids: CASRSSGAGQRDNEQSF.

This clonotype was observed at least ten times. The chain carries TRBV7-8 and TRBJ1-4; D perhaps matches TRBD1 (6 bases). Germline V gene lookup returns CDR1 SGHVS and CDR2 FQNEAQ. This CDR3 comprises 15 residues. V lost 1 base and J 7 bases, leaving 13 bases between the germline ends. DNA of the CDR3: TGTGCCAGCAGCTTAGATAGGGGGAGGGGTGAAAAACTGTTTTTT. Its protein is CASSLDRGRGEKLFF.